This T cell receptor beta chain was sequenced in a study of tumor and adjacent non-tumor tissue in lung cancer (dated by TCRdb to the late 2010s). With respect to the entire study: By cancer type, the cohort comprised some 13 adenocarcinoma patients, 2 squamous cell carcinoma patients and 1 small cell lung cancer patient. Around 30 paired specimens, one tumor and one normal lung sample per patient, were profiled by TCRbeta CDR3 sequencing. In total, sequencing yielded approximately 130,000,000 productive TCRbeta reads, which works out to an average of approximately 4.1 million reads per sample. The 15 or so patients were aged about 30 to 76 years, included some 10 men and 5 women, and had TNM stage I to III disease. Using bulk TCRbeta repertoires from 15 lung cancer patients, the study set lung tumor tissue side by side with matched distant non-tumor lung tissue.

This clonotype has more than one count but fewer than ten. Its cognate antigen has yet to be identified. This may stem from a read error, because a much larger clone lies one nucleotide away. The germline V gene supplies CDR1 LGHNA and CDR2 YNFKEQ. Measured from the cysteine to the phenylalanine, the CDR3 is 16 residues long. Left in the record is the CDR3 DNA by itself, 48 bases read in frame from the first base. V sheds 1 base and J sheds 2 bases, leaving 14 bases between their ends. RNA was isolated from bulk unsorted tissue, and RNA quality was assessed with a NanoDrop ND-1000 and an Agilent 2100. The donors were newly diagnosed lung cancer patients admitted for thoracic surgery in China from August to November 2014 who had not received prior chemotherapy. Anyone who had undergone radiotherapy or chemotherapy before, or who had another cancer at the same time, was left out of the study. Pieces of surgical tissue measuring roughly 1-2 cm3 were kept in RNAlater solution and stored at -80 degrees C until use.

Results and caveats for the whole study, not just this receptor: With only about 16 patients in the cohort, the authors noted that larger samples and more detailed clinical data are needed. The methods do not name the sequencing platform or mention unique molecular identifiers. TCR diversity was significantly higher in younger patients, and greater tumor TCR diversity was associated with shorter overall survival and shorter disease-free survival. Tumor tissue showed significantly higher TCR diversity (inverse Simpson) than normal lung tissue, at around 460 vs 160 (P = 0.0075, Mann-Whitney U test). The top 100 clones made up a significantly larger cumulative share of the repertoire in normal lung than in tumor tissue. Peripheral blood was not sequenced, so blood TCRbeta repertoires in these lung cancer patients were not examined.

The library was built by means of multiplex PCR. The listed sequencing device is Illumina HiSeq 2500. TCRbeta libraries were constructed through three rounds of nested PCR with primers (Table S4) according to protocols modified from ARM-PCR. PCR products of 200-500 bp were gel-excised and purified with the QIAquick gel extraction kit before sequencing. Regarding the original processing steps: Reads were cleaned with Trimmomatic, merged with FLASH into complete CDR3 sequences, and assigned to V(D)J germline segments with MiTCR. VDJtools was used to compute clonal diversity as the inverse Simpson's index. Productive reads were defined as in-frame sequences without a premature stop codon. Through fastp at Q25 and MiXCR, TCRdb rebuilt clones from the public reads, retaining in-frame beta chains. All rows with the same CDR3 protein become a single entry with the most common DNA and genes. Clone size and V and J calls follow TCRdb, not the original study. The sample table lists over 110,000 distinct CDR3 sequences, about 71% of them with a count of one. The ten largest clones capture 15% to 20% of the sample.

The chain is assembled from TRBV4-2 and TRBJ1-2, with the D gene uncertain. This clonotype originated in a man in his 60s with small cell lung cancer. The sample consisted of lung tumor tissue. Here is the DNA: TGTGCCAGCAGCCAAGCGGGTCCGGACGGAAACTATGGCTACACCTTC. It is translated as CASSQAGPDGNYGYTF.